The rows below give T cell receptor beta chains drawn from one sample of a study of shared clonotypes between healthy human individuals. The protocol was immunoSEQ multiplex PCR, while the TCRdb copy is restricted to in-frame clones and leaves out a portion. Among millions of clones listed, about 94% were seen once. Sequencing was done on a sample of naive CD8+ T cells sorted from blood. These receptors originate from a man younger than 30 in good health. CDR3s include the opening cysteine and the closing phenylalanine or tryptophan. A D gene is named only where the DNA matches it firmly. The size entry is marked missing in some rows and otherwise reads once, few, many or a size class.

>NA|TRBJ2-1|NA|TRBV7-7
CASSLGHTNEQFF
TGTGCTAGCAGCTTAGGTCACACCAATGAGCAGTTCTTC
>NA|TRBJ2-1|NA|TRBV27
CASSLDRIYNEQFF
TGTGCCAGCAGTTTGGATAGGATCTACAATGAGCAGTTCTTC
>NA|TRBJ2-5|TRBD2|TRBV6-1
CASSESGGQQETQYF
TGTGCCAGCAGTGAAAGCGGGGGGCAACAAGAGACCCAGTACTTC
>NA|TRBJ2-7|NA|TRBV2
CASSEDDTYEQYF
TGTGCCAGCAGTGAAGACGACACCTACGAGCAGTACTTC
>NA|TRBJ2-1|NA|TRBV13
CASSFPTESSYNEQFF
TGTGCCAGCAGTTTCCCGACGGAGAGCTCCTACAATGAGCAGTTCTTC
>NA|TRBJ2-2|NA|TRBV27
CASRWAPGTGELFF
TGTGCCAGCAGGTGGGCCCCCGGGACCGGGGAGCTGTTTTTT
>NA|TRBJ2-7|TRBD1|TRBV28
CASSLFARTGDPYEQYF
TGTGCCAGCAGTTTATTCGCCCGGACAGGGGACCCCTACGAGCAGTACTTC
>NA|TRBJ2-7|NA|TRBV5-5
CASSLVGYMAGYEQYF
TGTGCCAGCAGCTTGGTTGGATATATGGCGGGCTACGAGCAGTACTTC
>NA|TRBJ1-4|NA|TRBV5-8
CASSPQRGYLNEKLFF
TGTGCCAGCAGCCCCCAGAGGGGCTATCTAAATGAAAAACTGTTTTTT
>NA|TRBJ2-7|NA|TRBV5-6
CASSWDSRGSSYEQYF
TGTGCCAGCAGCTGGGACTCCCGGGGGAGCTCCTACGAGCAGTACTTC
>NA|TRBJ1-4|TRBD1|TRBV13
CASSLGHQDRGEEKLFF
TGTGCCAGCAGCTTGGGGCACCAGGACAGGGGGGAGGAAAAACTGTTTTTT
>NA|TRBJ1-5|NA|TRBV6-5
CASSYGTGQPQHF
TGTGCCAGCAGTTACGGGACGGGTCAGCCCCAGCATTTT
>NA|TRBJ1-1|NA|TRBV30
CAWDWATGAFF
TGTGCCTGGGATTGGGCTACAGGGGCTTTCTTT
>NA|TRBJ1-2|NA|TRBV29-1
CSVEVGPLAGYTF
TGCAGCGTTGAAGTAGGCCCGCTCGCGGGCTACACCTTC
>NA|TRBJ2-7|NA|TRBV19
CARPYESGNPPSYEQYF
TGTGCCAGACCTTACGAATCCGGAAATCCCCCCTCCTACGAGCAGTACTTC
>NA|TRBJ2-3|NA|TRBV27
CASSLGSGGADTQYF
TGTGCCAGCAGTTTGGGGTCAGGCGGGGCAGATACGCAGTATTTT
>NA|TRBJ2-7|TRBD1|TRBV11-2
CASSLPTGGNEQYF
TGTGCCAGCAGCTTACCCACAGGGGGTAACGAGCAGTACTTC
>NA|TRBJ2-2|NA|TRBV28
CASSSGGQGGELFF
TGTGCCAGCAGTTCCGGGGGTCAGGGCGGGGAGCTGTTTTTT
>once|TRBJ2-7|NA|TRBV7-9
CASSPPDQNYEQYF
TGTGCCAGCAGCCCCCCAGACCAGAACTACGAGCAGTACTTC
>NA|TRBJ2-2|NA|TRBV9
CASSPSSYNTGELFF
TGTGCCAGCAGCCCTAGCAGCTATAACACCGGGGAGCTGTTTTTT
>NA|TRBJ1-1|NA|TRBV6-5
CASSYFSGWVRAEAFF
TGTGCCAGCAGTTACTTCAGCGGTTGGGTTCGTGCTGAAGCTTTCTTT
>NA|TRBJ2-7|TRBD1|TRBV27
CASGATGEPYEQYF
TGTGCCAGCGGAGCTACAGGGGAACCCTACGAGCAGTACTTC
>NA|TRBJ2-7|NA|TRBV13
CASSFGVSSYEQYF
TGTGCCAGCAGCTTTGGCGTATCCTCCTACGAGCAGTACTTC
>NA|TRBJ1-4|TRBD1|TRBV7-9
CASSRRGPTNEKLFF
TGTGCCAGCAGCCGCAGGGGGCCAACTAATGAAAAACTGTTTTTT
>NA|TRBJ1-4|TRBD1|TRBV6-5
CASSWTGLPNEKLFF
TGTGCCAGCAGTTGGACAGGGCTCCCTAATGAAAAACTGTTTTTT
>NA|TRBJ2-7|NA|TRBV27
CASKGLAPEQYF
TGTGCCAGCAAGGGATTGGCTCCCGAGCAGTACTTC
>NA|TRBJ2-1|NA|TRBV28
CASSLLAGSYNEQFF
TGTGCCAGCAGTTTATTGGCAGGATCTTACAATGAGCAGTTCTTC
>NA|TRBJ2-7|TRBD1|TRBV4-1
CASSQGPGQGSYEQYF
TGCGCCAGCAGCCAGGGACCGGGACAGGGCTCCTACGAGCAGTACTTC
>NA|TRBJ2-7|NA|TRBV13
CASSSSPSYEQYF
TGTGCCAGCAGTTCTTCCCCGTCCTACGAGCAGTACTTC
>NA|TRBJ2-7|NA|TRBV27
CASSPSPANEQYF
TGTGCCAGCAGTCCCTCCCCGGCTAATGAGCAGTACTTC
>NA|TRBJ1-2|NA|TRBV29-1
CSVELGTYGYTF
TGCAGCGTTGAACTTGGCACCTATGGCTACACCTTC
>NA|TRBJ2-7|NA|TRBV30
CAWSVRDEQYF
TGTGCCTGGAGTGTCCGCGACGAGCAGTACTTC
>once|TRBJ2-7|NA|TRBV4-1
CASSSVSYEQYF
TGCGCCAGCAGCTCCGTTTCCTACGAGCAGTACTTC
>NA|TRBJ2-5|NA|TRBV29-1
CSVEVGRKLGETQYF
TGCAGCGTTGAGGTAGGGAGGAAGCTAGGGGAGACCCAGTACTTC
>NA|TRBJ2-3|TRBD1|TRBV5-6
CASSLEDRGTTDTQYF
TGTGCCAGCAGCTTGGAAGACAGGGGAACCACAGATACGCAGTATTTT
>NA|TRBJ1-4|TRBD1|TRBV9
CASSPTTGSNEKLFF
TGTGCCAGCAGCCCGACGACAGGGTCTAATGAAAAACTGTTTTTT
>NA|TRBJ1-5|TRBD1|TRBV2
CASSEPSRGDQPQHF
TGTGCCAGCAGTGAACCCTCCAGGGGGGACCAGCCCCAGCATTTT
>NA|TRBJ2-5|TRBD1|TRBV9
CASSVGTGQETQYF
TGTGCCAGCAGCGTTGGGACAGGGCAAGAGACCCAGTACTTC
>NA|TRBJ2-1|NA|TRBV2
CASQPGDGFYNEQFF
TGTGCCAGCCAACCGGGAGATGGTTTCTACAATGAGCAGTTCTTC
>NA|TRBJ2-1|NA|TRBV15
CATSRTYNEQFF
TGTGCCACCAGCAGAACTTACAATGAGCAGTTCTTC
>once|TRBJ1-3|NA|TRBV7-3
CASSAGVSSGNTIYF
TGTGCCAGCAGCGCGGGGGTATCCTCTGGAAACACCATATATTTT
>NA|TRBJ2-7|NA|TRBV28
CASSSRDFRIEQYF
TGTGCCAGCAGTAGCCGGGACTTCCGGATCGAGCAGTACTTC
>NA|TRBJ2-2|TRBD2|TRBV5-1
CASSPGLAGGPGTGELFF
TGCGCCAGCAGCCCAGGACTAGCGGGAGGGCCGGGCACCGGGGAGCTGTTTTTT
>NA|TRBJ1-1|NA|TRBV5-4
CASSFLGSGTEAFF
TGTGCCAGCAGTTTCCTTGGGTCAGGGACCGAAGCTTTCTTT
>NA|TRBJ2-7|NA|TRBV21-1
CASSKTRDSYEQYF
TGTGCCAGCAGCAAAACCCGGGACAGCTACGAGCAGTACTTC
>NA|TRBJ2-7|TRBD1|TRBV5-1
CASSLVQGAYEQYF
TGCGCCAGCAGCTTGGTGCAGGGGGCTTACGAGCAGTACTTC
>NA|TRBJ2-7|NA|TRBV2
CASSEGGGTGVYEQYF
TGTGCCAGCAGTGAGGGGGGCGGGACGGGAGTCTACGAGCAGTACTTC
>NA|TRBJ1-2|NA|TRBV6-1
CASTSWGASGVGYTF
TGTGCCAGCACCTCGTGGGGGGCCTCCGGTGTGGGCTACACCTTC
>NA|TRBJ1-1|TRBD1|TRBV11-2
CASSRTGDTEAFF
TGTGCCAGCAGCCGGACAGGGGACACTGAAGCTTTCTTT
>once|TRBJ2-2|TRBD2|TRBV5-1
CASSFIVAGGPTGELFF
TGCGCCAGCAGTTTTATAGTAGCGGGAGGGCCCACCGGGGAGCTGTTTTTT
>NA|TRBJ2-7|NA|TRBV7-9
CASSSKDKYERYF
TGTGCCAGCAGCTCTAAGGACAAGTACGAGCGGTACTTC
>NA|TRBJ1-2|NA|TRBV4-1
CASSQEPTGWIVGYTF
TGCGCCAGCAGCCAAGAACCCACGGGGTGGATTGTCGGCTACACCTTC
>NA|TRBJ2-7|NA|TRBV6-1
CASTRGFSGYEQYF
TGTGCCAGCACTCGGGGCTTCTCCGGCTACGAGCAGTACTTC
>once|TRBJ2-5|NA|TRBV11-2
CASSGTGGEKETQYF
TGTGCCAGCAGCGGGACGGGGGGCGAAAAAGAGACCCAGTACTTC
>once|TRBJ2-7|NA|TRBV6-5
CASSYSPFAAPGEQYF
TGTGCCAGCAGTTACTCCCCTTTTGCCGCCCCGGGGGAGCAGTACTTC
>NA|TRBJ2-3|TRBD2|TRBV28
CASSSGTSGRRSTDTQYF
TGTGCCAGCAGTTCCGGGACTAGCGGGAGACGAAGCACAGATACGCAGTATTTT
>NA|TRBJ1-5|TRBD1|TRBV28
CASSSTGGGQPQHF
TGTGCCAGCAGTAGCACAGGGGGGGGCCAGCCCCAGCATTTT